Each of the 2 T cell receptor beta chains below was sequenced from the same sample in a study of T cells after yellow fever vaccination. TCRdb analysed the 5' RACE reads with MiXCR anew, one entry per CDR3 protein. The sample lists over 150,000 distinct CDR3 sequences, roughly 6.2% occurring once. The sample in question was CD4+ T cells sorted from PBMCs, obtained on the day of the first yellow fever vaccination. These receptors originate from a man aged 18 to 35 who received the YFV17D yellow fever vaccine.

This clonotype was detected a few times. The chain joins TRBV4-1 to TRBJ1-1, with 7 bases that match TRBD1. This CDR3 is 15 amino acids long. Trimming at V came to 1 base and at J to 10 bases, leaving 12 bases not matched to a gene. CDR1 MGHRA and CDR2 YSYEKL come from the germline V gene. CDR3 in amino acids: CASSQGGGQLWGAFF. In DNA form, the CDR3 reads TGCGCCAGCAGCCAAGGAGGGGGCCAGTTATGGGGAGCTTTCTTT.

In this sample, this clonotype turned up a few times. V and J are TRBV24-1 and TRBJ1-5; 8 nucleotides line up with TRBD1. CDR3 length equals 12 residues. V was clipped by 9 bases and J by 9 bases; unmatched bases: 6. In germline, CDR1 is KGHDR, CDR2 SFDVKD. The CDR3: CATGQGDLPQHF. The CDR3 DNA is TGTGCCACCGGACAGGGAGATTTGCCCCAGCATTTT.